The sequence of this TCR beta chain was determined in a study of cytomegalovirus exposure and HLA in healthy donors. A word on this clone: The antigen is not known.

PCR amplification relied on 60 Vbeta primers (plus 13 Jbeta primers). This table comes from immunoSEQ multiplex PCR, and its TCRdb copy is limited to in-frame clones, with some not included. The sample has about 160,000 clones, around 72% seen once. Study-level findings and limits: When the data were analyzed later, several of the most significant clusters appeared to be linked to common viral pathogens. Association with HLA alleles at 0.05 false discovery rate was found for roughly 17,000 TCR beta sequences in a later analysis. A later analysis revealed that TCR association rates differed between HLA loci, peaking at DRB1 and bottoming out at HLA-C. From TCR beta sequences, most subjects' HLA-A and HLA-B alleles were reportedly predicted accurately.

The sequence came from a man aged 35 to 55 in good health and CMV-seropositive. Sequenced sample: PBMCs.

DNA for the CDR3: TGTGCCAGCTCACCCCTATTCCAAGAGGGTTATGGCTACACCTTC. Translating gives CASSPLFQEGYGYTF. The J gene is TRBJ1-2, the V gene TRBV18, with D hard to call. The ends were cut back, 3 bases at V and 5 bases at J, with 16 bases in the middle. Germline CDR1 is KGHSH and CDR2 is LQKENI. The CDR3 loop spans 15 amino acids.